One sample yielded the 20 T cell receptor beta chains listed below, sequenced in a study of technical replicates of blood from a few donors. The method was immunoSEQ multiplex PCR; TCRdb's version includes in-frame clones alone and lacks a portion of them. This sample has roughly 68,000 clones, with 80% to 95% found just once. Material: PBMCs. The receptors come from a human donor in good health. Some clones in this sample may be carry-over from other donors' samples.

The chain carries TRBV7-2 and TRBJ1-1; 7 bases fit TRBD1. CDR3 length: 14 residues. Germline loops: CDR1 SGHTA, CDR2 FQGNSA. With V trimmed by 1 base and J by 4 bases, 3 bases remained unmatched. The CDR3 here is CASSLDNRGTEAFF. In nucleotides, the CDR3 is TGTGCCAGCAGCTTAGATAACAGGGGCACTGAAGCTTTCTTT.

The chain employs TRBV11-3 and TRBJ1-1; D possibly corresponds to TRBD1 (5 bases). This CDR3 is built from 15 residues. The germline V gene encodes CDR1 SGHNT and CDR2 YENEEA. V lost 5 bases and J lost 1, with 14 bases in between. CDR3 protein: CASSVSGQGNTEAFF. The CDR3 bases are TGTGCCAGCAGCGTCTCAGGGCAAGGGAACACTGAAGCTTTCTTT.

This clone was observed a single time. The J gene is TRBJ1-2, the V gene TRBV5-6; D may be TRBD1 (6 bases). Between the trimmed V and J ends, which lost 4 bases and 5 bases, there was a span of 18 bases. Germline V lookup: CDR1 SGHDT, CDR2 YYEEEE. The CDR3 spans 15 residues. The CDR3 here is CASSPSGASVYGYTF. CDR3 coding DNA: TGTGCCAGCAGCCCGTCAGGGGCCTCTGTGTATGGCTACACCTTC.

This clone was seen a handful of times. V gene TRBV9 combines with J gene TRBJ1-1; tentative D call: TRBD1 (5 bases). CDR1 and CDR2 from the germline V gene are SGDLS and YYNGEE. The CDR3 consists of 15 residues. Between the trimmed V and J ends, which lost 4 bases and 4 bases, there was a span of 17 bases. CDR3 region: CASSPKGVLGTEAFF. In DNA, the CDR3 is TGTGCCAGCAGCCCAAAAGGGGTGTTAGGCACTGAAGCTTTCTTT.

The chain recombines TRBV20-1 with TRBJ1-1; 7 bases agree with TRBD1. The junction had 6 bases not matched to a gene; V was cut back by 6 bases and J by 11 bases. The CDR3 totals 10 residues. Germline values: CDR1 DFQATT, CDR2 SNEGSKA (reference sequence). CDR3 nucleotide sequence: TGCAGTGCCGAGGGGGCCGAGGCTTTCTTT. It translates to CSAEGAEAFF.

This clone was detected only once. This rearrangement joins TRBV2 to TRBJ2-7; no reliable D call. The length of the CDR3 is 12 residues. Germline loops: CDR1 SNHLY, CDR2 FYNNEI. V was pared by 5 bases and J by 4 bases, with 9 bases between. In DNA form, the CDR3 reads TGTGCCAGCAGTCCAAACGAGTACGAGCAGTACTTC. Encoded protein: CASSPNEYEQYF.

This sequence joins TRBV7-3 and TRBJ2-3; D may be TRBD2 (6 bases). The CDR3 spans 13 residues. Germline CDR1 is SGHTA and CDR2 is FQGTGA. The ends were cut back, 2 bases at V and 14 bases at J, with 17 bases in the middle. In DNA, the CDR3 is TGTGCCAGCAGCTTACAACCCCCGGGGGATCCGTATTTT. Residues: CASSLQPPGDPYF.

The sample holds one count of this clone. The V gene is TRBV10-3, the J gene TRBJ2-3; maybe TRBD1 (5 bases). CDR3 length: 12 amino acids. CDR1 is ENHRY and CDR2 is SYGVKD in the germline V gene. V lost 3 bases and J lost 7, with 8 bases in between. The CDR3 DNA sequence: TGTGCCATCAGTGAAGGGGTGAATACGCAGTATTTT. Residues: CAISEGVNTQYF.

The V and J genes are TRBV5-6 and TRBJ2-7, with TRBD2 as a possible D gene (6 bases). This CDR3 region has 14 residues. Germline CDR1 SGHDT, CDR2 YYEEEE. Trimming left V 4 bases short and J 5 bases short, with 16 bases between. The CDR3 region has the DNA TGTGCCAGCAGCCAAACGGGACTCGGCCACGAGCAGTACTTC. Amino acid sequence: CASSQTGLGHEQYF.

The chain is built from TRBV7-2 and TRBJ2-7; a possible D gene is TRBD1 (5 bases). Trimming took 5 bases from V and 2 from J, leaving 19 bases between them. Germline V gene lookup returns CDR1 SGHTA and CDR2 FQGNSA. This CDR3 contains 16 residues. The CDR3 DNA is TGTGCCAGCAGCGATCTAGGGTTAAGGGGCCCCTACGAGCAGTACTTC. Its protein is CASSDLGLRGPYEQYF.

The chain recombines TRBV4-3 with TRBJ2-7, with 8 bases identical to TRBD2. Germline V CDR1 and CDR2: LGHNA, YSLEER. Losses at the gene ends were 0 bases for V and 6 bases for J; bases not matched to a gene: 10. The length of the CDR3 is 16 residues. This CDR3 reads CASSQDGGLGLSEQYF. The CDR3 coding sequence is TGCGCCAGCAGCCAAGATGGGGGACTAGGCCTAAGCGAGCAGTACTTC.

The V gene is TRBV6-5, the J gene TRBJ1-5; D remains ambiguous. Germline values: CDR1 MNHEY, CDR2 SVGAGI. Trimming removed 8 bases at V and 3 bases at J, with 17 bases between. The CDR3 runs 15 residues. For the CDR3, the DNA is TGTGCCAGCGTGCGAGTGGCGGAGGACAATCAGCCCCAGCATTTT. Translated: CASVRVAEDNQPQHF.

The chain links TRBV25-1 to TRBJ2-3; 8 bases agree with TRBD1. Germline CDR1 is MGHDK and CDR2 is SYGVNS. The CDR3 length is 17 residues. Germline trimming cut 4 bases from V and 5 bases from J; bases unmatched to any gene: 14. In DNA form, the CDR3 reads TGTGCCAGCAGTGTTCCCAGACAGGGGTTGGGGGAAGATACGCAGTATTTT. Translating it yields CASSVPRQGLGEDTQYF.

The CDR3 nucleotides read TGTGCCAGCAGTTACCGGACAGGGGGCACCGGGGAGCTGTTTTTT. As protein: CASSYRTGGTGELFF. V and J are TRBV6-5 and TRBJ2-2, with 10 nucleotides matching TRBD1. Unmatched junction bases numbered 1, after V lost 2 bases and J lost 4 bases. Germline V gene data show CDR1 as MNHEY and CDR2 as SVGAGI. CDR3 size: 15 residues.

The chain links TRBV5-8 to TRBJ2-3; TRBD2 might be the D (6 bases). Germline V gene sequence: CDR1 SGHTS, CDR2 YDEGEE. Between the trimmed V and J ends, which lost 0 bases and 7 bases, there was a span of 12 bases. The CDR3 length is 14 residues. CDR3 sequence: CASSLVGRGNTQYF. DNA of the CDR3: TGTGCCAGCAGCTTGGTTGGACGGGGGAATACGCAGTATTTT.

The chain employs TRBV15 and TRBJ2-1; 12 bases map to TRBD2. The CDR3 is 16 residues long. With V trimmed by 5 bases and J by 9 bases, 11 bases remained unmatched. Germline loops: CDR1 LNHNV, CDR2 YYDKDF (reference sequence). The CDR3 loop is CATSLRLAGAFFEQFF. CDR3 in DNA: TGTGCCACCAGCCTGAGACTAGCGGGGGCTTTCTTTGAGCAGTTCTTC.

V gene TRBV7-2 combines with J gene TRBJ2-7; D might be TRBD1 (5 bases). Looked up from germline, CDR1 is SGHTA and CDR2 is FQGNSA. This CDR3 has 13 residues. Trimming pared 5 bases from V and 1 base from J, leaving 9 bases between. CDR3 in DNA: TGTGCCAGCAGCATCTCAGGGTCCTACGAGCAGTACTTC. It codes for CASSISGSYEQYF. The whole variable domain, filled in from reference TRBV7-2 and TRBJ2-7, reads GAGVSQSPSNKVTEKGKDVELRCDPISGHTALYWYRQSLGQGLEFLIYFQGNSAPDKSGLPSDRFSAERTGGSVSTLTIQRTQQEDSAVYLCASSISGSYEQYFGPGTRLTVT.

The chain carries TRBV6-6 and TRBJ1-1; D is possibly TRBD1 (6 bases). Trimming cost V 5 bases and J 5 bases, with 12 bases left between them. The CDR3 extends over 13 amino acids. Germline V gene lookup returns CDR1 MNHNY and CDR2 SVGAGI (reference sequence). CDR3 amino acids: CASSPRQETEAFF. For the CDR3, the DNA is TGTGCCAGCAGTCCCCGACAGGAAACTGAAGCTTTCTTT.

This clone appeared a few times. The rearrangement uses TRBV19 and TRBJ2-7; 8 positions agree with TRBD1. Germline-derived CDR1 and CDR2 are LNHDA and SQIVND (reference sequence). The CDR3 sequence is 14 residues long. Unmatched junction bases numbered 7, after V lost 6 bases and J lost 3 bases. CDR3 bases: TGTGCCAGTAGATTCCAGGGGGCGGACTACGAGCAGTACTTC. Its protein is CASRFQGADYEQYF.

In this sample, this clone turned up a few times. The chain is built from TRBV4-3 and TRBJ2-1; D perhaps matches TRBD2 (5 bases). CDR1 and CDR2 (germline): LGHNA, YSLEER. This CDR3 contains 16 residues. V shed 0 bases and J shed 3 bases, with 12 bases lying between them. The CDR3 spells CASSQETDSFYNEQFF. The CDR3 DNA reads TGCGCCAGCAGCCAAGAAACGGACTCCTTCTACAATGAGCAGTTCTTC.